This T cell receptor beta chain was profiled in a study of low-dose radiotherapy and immunotherapy resistance in tumors. This clonotype was seen a few times. Priming of first-strand cDNA relied on TRAV- and TRBV-specific primers (covering alpha and beta chains). The authors ran about 20 PCR cycles to amplify TCRs with a constant-region primer and V-primer adapter. A single record per CDR3 protein comes from TCRdb applying MiXCR to the reads. The profile shows approximately 11,000 distinct CDR3 sequences, 65% of them singletons. This TCR was sampled from a human donor with advanced metastatic prostate, ovarian, gallbladder or colorectal cancer (not recorded which). This table probably holds off-target reads from a library built for another chain.

CDR3 loop: CSVEGEAGGWNEAFF. CDR3 sequence (DNA): TGCAGCGTTGAAGGTGAGGCAGGGGGCTGGAATGAAGCTTTCTTT. This sequence joins TRBV29-1 and TRBJ1-1, with 8 bases aligning to TRBD1. V lost 1 base to trimming and J lost 7 bases; unmatched junction nucleotides: 11. The CDR3 length is 15 residues. Germline-derived CDR1 and CDR2 are SQVTM and ANQGSEA.